Below, 2 T cell receptor beta chains from the same sample are listed, as sequenced in a study of CD8 T cells in ankylosing spondylitis. TCRdb reprocessed the 5' RACE reads with MiXCR, giving one entry per CDR3 protein. Of 150,000 to 200,000 distinct CDR3 sequences listed, 10% to 15% are singletons. The material sequenced was blood, either unsorted or a sorted T cell fraction (not recorded which). Receptor source: a female donor with ankylosing spondylitis or in good health (not recorded which).

Details on this clonotype: The junction and the germline gene differ at one end; a read error may be behind it. The chain joins TRBV5-1 to TRBJ2-1, with 9 positions matching TRBD2. Germline CDR1 reads SGHRS; CDR2 reads YFSETQ. This CDR3 has 15 amino acids. CDR3 amino acids: CASSGGLAPYNDQFF. CDR3 nucleotides: TGCGCCAGCAGCGGGGGACTAGCCCCTTACAATGATCAGTTCTTC.

V gene TRBV12-3 or TRBV12-4 combines with J gene TRBJ2-7, with D perhaps TRBD1 (6 bases). The CDR3 is made up of 14 amino acids. V was pared by 7 bases and J by 0 bases, with 13 bases between. The CDR3 DNA sequence: TGTGCCAGCACTCGGACAGATAGCTCCTACGAGCAGTACTTC. This gives the protein CASTRTDSSYEQYF.